This TCR beta chain derives from a study of blood T cell repertoires in COVID-19. On the study more broadly: In each case, the material was cDNA or gDNA derived from T cells, B-cell-depleted T cells, or PBMCs.

This clone has only a few counts. Generated by immunoSEQ multiplex PCR, the TCRdb table keeps only in-frame clones and is missing some. The data contain about 190,000 clones, 88% of them singletons. V was cut by 7 bases and J by 1 base, with 13 bases left in between. The germline gives CDR1 LNHDA, CDR2 SQIVND (reference sequence). The CDR3 length is 15 residues. The sequence was collected from a woman in her thirties or forties who had recovered from COVID-19. The sequenced sample consisted of peripheral blood. J is TRBJ2-2 and V is TRBV19, with a tentative D call TRBD1 (6 bases). The CDR3, as DNA: TGTGCCAGTACCGCCCGGGACAAGAACACCGGGGAGCTGTTTTTT. Translating gives CASTARDKNTGELFF.